These 32 T cell receptor beta chains were all obtained from the same sample, sequenced in a study of shared clonotypes between healthy human individuals. The data were produced by immunoSEQ multiplex PCR, yet TCRdb's version contains in-frame clones alone and is incomplete. The data hold about 1.1 million clones, with approximately 78% observed a single time. Specimen: memory CD4+ T cells from PBMCs. Subset specified: CD45RA-negative fraction. These receptors came from a man between 18 and 29 years old in good health. Some clones in this sample may be carry-over from other donors' samples.

The V and J genes are TRBV19 and TRBJ2-7; D perhaps matches TRBD2 (6 bases). The CDR3 covers 13 residues. CDR1 LNHDA and CDR2 SQIVND come from the germline V gene (reference sequence). Trimming left V 5 bases short and J 6 bases short, with 14 bases between. CDR3 nucleotide sequence: TGTGCCAGTAGTCCGGACCGGGGGAGCGAGCAGTACTTC. It is translated as CASSPDRGSEQYF.

With regard to this clone: This same CDR3 is encoded by further DNA sequences in the sample. The rearrangement uses TRBV28 and TRBJ1-1; D gene ambiguous. Trimming left V 6 bases short and J 1 base short, with 6 bases between. Germline-derived CDR1 and CDR2 are MDHEN and SYDVKM. This CDR3 has 12 residues. CDR3 residues: CASRGQNTEAFF. CDR3 sequence (DNA): TGTGCCAGCAGGGGTCAGAACACTGAAGCTTTCTTT.

The J gene is TRBJ2-3, the V gene TRBV5-4; the match to TRBD2 covers 12 bases. CDR1 and CDR2 from the germline V gene are SGHNT and YYREEE (reference sequence). The V segment lost 4 bases and the J segment 4 bases; nucleotides outside the gene matches: 7. The CDR3 consists of 16 residues. The CDR3 loop reads CASSPRLAGDADTQYF. DNA of the CDR3: TGTGCCAGCAGCCCCAGACTAGCGGGAGACGCAGATACGCAGTATTTT.

The chain recombines TRBV9 with TRBJ2-2; 10 bases match TRBD2. Germline V gene data show CDR1 as SGDLS and CDR2 as YYNGEE. The CDR3 is 16 amino acids. With V trimmed by 4 bases and J by 3 bases, 6 bases remained unmatched. This chain's CDR3 is CASSSRTSGYTGELFF. CDR3 DNA sequence: TGTGCCAGCAGCTCAAGGACTAGCGGATACACCGGGGAGCTGTTTTTT.

Notes on this clone: The same CDR3 arises from other DNA sequences in this sample as well. The chain uses TRBV5-1 and TRBJ2-5; TRBD2 matches 12 bases. CDR1 SGHRS and CDR2 YFSETQ come from the germline V gene. The CDR3 is 14 residues long. Unmatched junction bases numbered 2, after V lost 3 bases and J lost 5 bases. For the CDR3, the DNA is TGCGCCAGCAGCTCCGGGACTAGCGGGGAGACCCAGTACTTC. Protein sequence: CASSSGTSGETQYF.

In this sample, this clone turned up a few times. The chain employs TRBV29-1 and TRBJ2-1, with TRBD1 identical over 11 bases. Looked up from germline, CDR1 is SQVTM and CDR2 is ANQGSEA. Unmatched junction bases numbered 6, after V lost 6 bases and J lost 5 bases. The CDR3 is 14 amino acids. The CDR3 region is CSVWGDRGNNEQFF. CDR3 nucleotide sequence: TGCAGCGTGTGGGGGGACAGGGGGAACAATGAGCAGTTCTTC.

The chain is built from TRBV5-1 and TRBJ1-4; D uncertain. The CDR3 is 15 amino acids. Trimming cost V 0 bases and J 5 bases, with 11 bases left between them. Germline V CDR1 and CDR2: SGHRS, YFSETQ. CDR3 coding DNA: TGCGCCAGCAGCTTGGGTGAGTGGGCGAATGAAAAACTGTTTTTT. This gives the protein CASSLGEWANEKLFF.

This rearrangement joins TRBV28 to TRBJ2-6, with TRBD1 matching over 8 bases. Germline assignment: CDR1 MDHEN and CDR2 SYDVKM. J gave up 0 bases and V 7 bases, and 8 bases lay outside the gene matches. The CDR3 totals 17 residues. CDR3 bases: TGTGCCAGCATCGAGACAGGGGCTCCCTCTGGGGCCAACGTCCTGACTTTC. Translated, it gives CASIETGAPSGANVLTF. Full variable domain (missing parts from reference TRBV28 and TRBJ2-6): DVKVTQSSRYLVKRTGEKVFLECVQDMDHENMFWYRQDPGLGLRLIYFSYDVKMKEKGDIPEGYSVSREKKERFSLILESASTNQTSMYLCASIETGAPSGANVLTFGAGSRLTVL.

The chain recombines TRBV19 with TRBJ2-5; 10 nucleotides align to TRBD1. Trimming removed 4 bases from V and 2 bases from J; junction bases left unmatched: 7. The CDR3 spans 16 residues. CDR1 and CDR2 from the germline V gene are LNHDA and SQIVND (reference sequence). This chain's CDR3 is CASSKRTGGNQETQYF. The CDR3 nucleotides are TGTGCCAGTAGTAAAAGGACAGGGGGAAATCAAGAGACCCAGTACTTC. Supplemented by reference TRBV19 and TRBJ2-5, the full variable domain reads DGGITQSPKYLFRKEGQNVTLSCEQNLNHDAMYWYRQDPGQGLRLIYYSQIVNDFQKGDIAEGYSVSREKKESFPLTVTSAQKNPTAFYLCASSKRTGGNQETQYFGPGTRLLVL.

The CDR3 sequence is CASSPRTKTYEQYF. In DNA form, the CDR3 reads TGTGCCAGCAGCCCCCGGACTAAAACCTACGAGCAGTACTTC. The chain recombines TRBV9 with TRBJ2-7, with D perhaps TRBD2 (6 bases). The CDR3 length is 14 residues. Trimming removed 4 bases at V and 2 bases at J, with 13 bases between. The germline CDR1 and CDR2 sequences are SGDLS and YYNGEE.

V and J are TRBV7-9 and TRBJ2-1; 7 bases match TRBD2. This CDR3 has 14 amino acids. The germline V gene has CDR1 SEHNR and CDR2 FQNEAQ (reference sequence). V lost 4 bases and J lost 8; bases outside the gene matches: 8. The CDR3 DNA is TGTGCCAGCAGCTCTGGCGGGAGAAACCATGAGCAGTTCTTC. This translates into CASSSGGRNHEQFF.

The chain combines TRBV4-3 with TRBJ1-1; 8 bases are shared with TRBD1. Germline CDR1 reads LGHNA; CDR2 reads YSLEER. With 4 bases clipped from V and 6 bases from J, the junction kept 7 bases outside the gene matches. The CDR3 spans 14 residues. The CDR3 here is CASSPGTGRAEAFF. The CDR3 DNA is TGCGCCAGCAGCCCCGGGACAGGTAGGGCTGAAGCTTTCTTT.

The genes are TRBV2 and TRBJ1-1; D is perhaps TRBD1 (5 bases). The CDR3 consists of 14 residues. From germline, CDR1 is SNHLY and CDR2 FYNNEI. V was cut by 0 bases and J by 3 bases, with 8 bases left in between. Here the CDR3 DNA reads TGTGCCAGCAGTGAAGCGGGGCCTTACACTGAAGCTTTCTTT. Its protein product is CASSEAGPYTEAFF.

The table lists this clone with a few counts. The chain joins TRBV18 to TRBJ2-7; D ambiguous. V was pared by 2 bases and J by 0 bases, with 8 bases between. CDR1 and CDR2 (germline): KGHSH, LQKENI. The CDR3 is 14 residues long. The CDR3 DNA sequence: TGTGCCAGCTCACCAGGTCAGATCTCCTACGAGCAGTACTTC. It yields the protein CASSPGQISYEQYF.

Note on this clone: Other DNA sequences of this sample code for an identical CDR3. The chain employs TRBV5-1 and TRBJ2-5, with unresolved D. V shed 0 bases and J shed 2 bases, with 5 bases lying between them. This CDR3 region has 13 residues. The germline CDR1 and CDR2 sequences are SGHRS and YFSETQ. The CDR3 nucleotides are TGCGCCAGCAGCTTGGTGGGACAAGAGACCCAGTACTTC. The encoded protein is CASSLVGQETQYF.

This clone was observed many times. The sample contains more than one DNA sequence encoding this CDR3. The CDR3 DNA follows: TGTGCCACCAGCAGAGATCCCAGGGCCTCCTACGAGCAGTACTTC. Protein sequence: CATSRDPRASYEQYF. The chain combines TRBV15 with TRBJ2-7; weak D call: TRBD1 (5 bases). This CDR3 has 15 residues. Germline-derived CDR1 and CDR2 are LNHNV and YYDKDF (reference sequence). V lost 0 bases and J 0 bases, leaving 9 bases between the germline ends.

The J gene is TRBJ2-3, the V gene TRBV7-9; D remains ambiguous. Trimming pared 3 bases from V and 7 bases from J, leaving 11 bases between. This CDR3 has 13 residues. Germline lookup yields CDR1 SEHNR and CDR2 FQNEAQ (reference sequence). The CDR3 loop reads CASSLPGINTQYF. The CDR3 nucleotides read TGTGCCAGCAGCTTGCCCGGCATAAATACGCAGTATTTT. The full variable domain, completed using reference TRBV7-9 and TRBJ2-3, is DTGVSQNPRHKITKRGQNVTFRCDPISEHNRLYWYRQTLGQGPEFLTYFQNEAQLEKSRLLSDRFSAERPKGSFSTLEIQRTEQGDSAMYLCASSLPGINTQYFGPGTRLTVL.

This rearrangement joins TRBV9 to TRBJ2-3; 13 bases are shared with TRBD2. Germline V gene lookup returns CDR1 SGDLS and CDR2 YYNGEE. The J segment lost 2 bases and the V segment lost 4 bases, leaving 7 bases of the junction unmatched. This CDR3 comprises 17 residues. The chain's CDR3 is CASSQGLAGFYTDTQYF. CDR3 DNA: TGTGCCAGCAGCCAGGGACTAGCGGGATTTTACACAGATACGCAGTATTTT. Filled out from reference TRBV9 and TRBJ2-3, the complete variable domain reads DSGVTQTPKHLITATGQRVTLRCSPRSGDLSVYWYQQSLDQGLQFLIQYYNGEERAKGNILERFSAQQFPDLHSELNLSSLELGDSALYFCASSQGLAGFYTDTQYFGPGTRLTVL.

The chain employs TRBV9 and TRBJ2-1; perhaps TRBD2 as D (5 bases). Trimming cost V 6 bases and J 0 bases, with 10 bases left between them. CDR3 length equals 14 residues. The germline V gene encodes CDR1 SGDLS and CDR2 YYNGEE. The CDR3 spells CASNGGSSYNEQFF. For the CDR3, the DNA is TGTGCCAGCAACGGTGGGAGCTCCTACAATGAGCAGTTCTTC. The whole variable domain, filled in from reference TRBV9 and TRBJ2-1, reads DSGVTQTPKHLITATGQRVTLRCSPRSGDLSVYWYQQSLDQGLQFLIQYYNGEERAKGNILERFSAQQFPDLHSELNLSSLELGDSALYFCASNGGSSYNEQFFGPGTRLTVL.

V is TRBV5-1 and J is TRBJ2-3, with 7 bases lining up with TRBD1. Germline V CDR1 and CDR2: SGHRS, YFSETQ. The CDR3 consists of 14 residues. The ends lost 4 bases at V and 2 bases at J; junction bases unmatched: 4. The CDR3 loop is CASSPGTVTDTQYF. In DNA form, the CDR3 reads TGCGCCAGCAGCCCGGGGACAGTCACAGATACGCAGTATTTT.

The CDR3, as DNA: TGTGCCAGCAGCCAAGCTCCCCTGGGGTGGCCAGGGGGGTATGGCTACACCTTC. Protein product: CASSQAPLGWPGGYGYTF. The chain recombines TRBV14 with TRBJ1-2, with 7 bases lining up with TRBD1. The length of the CDR3 is 18 residues. Germline V gives CDR1 SGHDN, CDR2 FVKESK. V gave up 1 base and J gave up 5 bases; unmatched junction bases: 16.

Many counts were recorded for this clone. The rearrangement uses TRBV9 and TRBJ2-5; 8 nucleotides align to TRBD2. Germline CDR1 and CDR2: SGDLS and YYNGEE. This CDR3 has 17 residues. The ends lost 1 base at V and 4 bases at J; junction bases unmatched: 12. The CDR3 DNA reads as TGTGCCAGCAGCGTAATGGACGGGAGGGCCGGGGGAGAGACCCAGTACTTC. Its protein is CASSVMDGRAGGETQYF. Full variable domain (remainder filled in from reference TRBV9 and TRBJ2-5): DSGVTQTPKHLITATGQRVTLRCSPRSGDLSVYWYQQSLDQGLQFLIQYYNGEERAKGNILERFSAQQFPDLHSELNLSSLELGDSALYFCASSVMDGRAGGETQYFGPGTRLLVL.

This clone has only one observation. CDR3 amino acids: CASSEDSLYEQYF. The CDR3, as DNA: TGTGCCAGCAGCGAGGACTCTCTGTACGAGCAGTACTTC. The chain couples TRBV2 to TRBJ2-7; possible D gene TRBD2, 5 bases. Germline assignment: CDR1 SNHLY and CDR2 FYNNEI. V was pared by 6 bases and J by 4 bases, with 13 bases between. The CDR3 length is 13 residues. Together with reference TRBV2 and TRBJ2-7, the CDR3 gives the full variable domain: EPEVTQTPSHQVTQMGQEVILRCVPISNHLYFYWYRQILGQKVEFLVSFYNNEISEKSEIFDDQFSVERPDGSNFTLKIRSTKLEDSAMYFCASSEDSLYEQYFGPGTRLTVT.

V gene TRBV5-1 combines with J gene TRBJ2-5; 8 nucleotides line up with TRBD2. Germline V gene data show CDR1 as SGHRS and CDR2 as YFSETQ. This CDR3 spans 13 amino acids. J gave up 4 bases and V 4 bases, and 3 bases lay outside the gene matches. As DNA, the CDR3 is TGCGCCAGCAGCAGGACTAGCCGAGAGACCCAGTACTTC. Its translation is CASSRTSRETQYF. Combining the CDR3 with reference TRBV5-1 and TRBJ2-5 gives the whole variable domain KAGVTQTPRYLIKTRGQQVTLSCSPISGHRSVSWYQQTPGQGLQFLFEYFSETQRNKGNFPGRFSGRQFSNSRSEMNVSTLELGDSALYLCASSRTSRETQYFGPGTRLLVL.

This clone turned up a few times. The V gene is TRBV5-1, the J gene TRBJ2-1, with D maybe TRBD2 (5 bases). The V gene's germline CDR1 is SGHRS and CDR2 YFSETQ. Trimming took off 0 bases at V and 9 bases at J, with 16 bases between the two ends. There are 15 residues in the CDR3. DNA for the CDR3: TGCGCCAGCAGCTTGGTAGGGCCGCGCGAGGGTGAGCAGTTCTTC. It specifies CASSLVGPREGEQFF.

V usage is TRBV9 and J usage is TRBJ1-2; the D is unclear. The CDR3 covers 14 residues. The V gene's germline CDR1 is SGDLS and CDR2 YYNGEE. V was pared by 0 bases and J by 8 bases, with 14 bases between. CDR3 nucleotide sequence: TGTGCCAGCAGCGTAGAGCCGGGGTCCGTCGGCTACACCTTC. Its translation is CASSVEPGSVGYTF.

This sequence joins TRBV18 and TRBJ1-1; D remains unclear. The germline V gene encodes CDR1 KGHSH and CDR2 LQKENI. Trimming shortened V by 2 bases and J by 6 bases, and 10 bases separated the two germline ends. This CDR3 comprises 13 residues. The CDR3 spells CASSPIGPPEAFF. CDR3 coding DNA: TGTGCCAGCTCACCAATTGGCCCGCCTGAAGCTTTCTTT.

The CDR3: CASRLDRGSYNEQFF. The CDR3 DNA reads as TGTGCCAGCAGGCTTGACAGGGGATCCTACAATGAGCAGTTCTTC. The rearrangement joins TRBV2 to TRBJ2-1, with 8 bases aligning to TRBD1. V dropped 6 bases and J dropped 1; count of bases not matched to a gene: 5. CDR1 SNHLY and CDR2 FYNNEI come from the germline V gene. This CDR3 contains 15 residues.

This clone was picked up a small number of times. V and J are TRBV29-1 and TRBJ1-1, with D unresolved. CDR1 and CDR2 (germline): SQVTM, ANQGSEA. The CDR3 runs 13 residues. Trimming shortened V by 4 bases and J by 0 bases, and 9 bases separated the two germline ends. The CDR3 DNA follows: TGCAGCGTTGTCGAACGGATGAACACTGAAGCTTTCTTT. Residues: CSVVERMNTEAFF.

The genes are TRBV27 and TRBJ1-5, with D possibly matching TRBD1 (6 bases). CDR3 length equals 14 residues. Germline V lookup: CDR1 MNHEY, CDR2 SMNVEV (reference sequence). V lost 5 bases and J lost 7, with 15 bases in between. Here the CDR3 DNA reads TGTGCCAGCAGTCCGACAGGCCCGGAGCAGCCCCAGCATTTT. This gives the protein CASSPTGPEQPQHF.

The chain recombines TRBV27 with TRBJ2-7; 13 nucleotides agree with TRBD2. The germline gives CDR1 MNHEY, CDR2 SMNVEV (reference sequence). The CDR3 is 17 amino acids. V gave up 5 bases and J gave up 5 bases; unmatched junction bases: 12. The CDR3 DNA reads TGTGCCAGCAGTACGCGGACTAGCGGGAGTCGTTTGAACGAGCAGTACTTC. Amino acids: CASSTRTSGSRLNEQYF.

The V and J genes are TRBV27 and TRBJ2-7; 7 bases are a match to TRBD1. The CDR3 totals 15 residues. The V and J ends lost 5 bases and 4 bases, in that order; junction bases with no gene match: 11. Germline CDR1 MNHEY, CDR2 SMNVEV (reference sequence). The CDR3 region is CASSAMTGPRYEQYF. CDR3 sequence (DNA): TGTGCCAGCAGTGCCATGACAGGGCCTAGGTACGAGCAGTACTTC.